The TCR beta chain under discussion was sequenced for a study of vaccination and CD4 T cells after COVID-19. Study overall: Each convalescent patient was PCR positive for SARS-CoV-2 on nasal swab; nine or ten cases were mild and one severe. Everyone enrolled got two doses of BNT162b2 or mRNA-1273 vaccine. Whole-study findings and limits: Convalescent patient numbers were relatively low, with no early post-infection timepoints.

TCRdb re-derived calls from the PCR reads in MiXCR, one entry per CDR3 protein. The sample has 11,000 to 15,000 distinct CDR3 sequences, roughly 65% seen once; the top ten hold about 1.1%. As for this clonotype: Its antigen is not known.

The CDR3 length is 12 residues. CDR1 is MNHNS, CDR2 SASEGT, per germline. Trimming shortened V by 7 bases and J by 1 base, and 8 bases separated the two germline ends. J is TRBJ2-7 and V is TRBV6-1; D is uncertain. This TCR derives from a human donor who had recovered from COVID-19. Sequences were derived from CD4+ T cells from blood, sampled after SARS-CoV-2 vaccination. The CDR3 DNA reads TGTGCCAGCAAGGCAGCGTCCTACGAGCAGTACTTC. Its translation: CASKAASYEQYF.